This T cell receptor beta chain is from a study of T-cell reconstitution after alpha-beta-depleted transplantation in children. The library targeted TCRbeta and was prepared with unique molecular identifiers. TCRdb re-analysed the PCR reads in MiXCR, keeping a single row per CDR3 protein. The data contain more than 150,000 distinct CDR3 sequences, over 5.5% of them singletons. This clonotype was seen many times. The CDR3 is 14 amino acids. Deletions cut 3 bases from V and 6 bases from J, with 14 bases between. The sequence came from a human donor who donated a stem cell graft to a child with Wiskott-Aldrich syndrome. The chain carries TRBV12-3 or TRBV12-4 and TRBJ1-2; unclear D gene. The source was PBMCs from the stem cell graft donor, collected from the stem cell graft. CDR3 residues: CASSLQVLSNGYTF. The CDR3, as DNA: TGTGCCAGCAGTTTGCAGGTGCTCTCCAATGGCTACACCTTC.